This T cell receptor (beta chain) stems from a study of T cells in Graves' hyperthyroidism and ophthalmopathy. Amplification yielded TCR beta CDR3 regions, with RNA transcripts as the source. HTBI primers were the set used in a first-round RT-PCR of the TCR CDR3. TCRdb reprocessed the multiplex PCR reads with MiXCR, giving one entry per CDR3 protein. Of roughly 720,000 distinct CDR3 sequences in the sample, around a sixth were seen once. The diagnoses drew upon clinical symptoms, serum thyroxine and TRAb, thyroid ultrasound and orbital computed tomography. CDR1 is PRHDT and CDR2 is FYEKMQ in the germline V gene (reference sequence). V dropped 4 bases and J dropped 0; count of bases not matched to a gene: 5. The CDR3 is made up of 16 amino acids.

Input material: blood. This sequence originates from a man over 45 with Graves' hyperthyroidism. The rearrangement uses TRBV13 and TRBJ2-1, with 8 bases aligning to TRBD2. DNA of the CDR3: TGTGCCAGCAGCTACCGACTAGCGACCTCCTACAATGAGCAGTTCTTC. This gives the protein CASSYRLATSYNEQFF.